The present T cell receptor beta chain was sequenced within a study of immune heterogeneity within non-small cell lung tumors (dated by TCRdb to the late 2010s). A note on the overall study: By histology, a few squamous cell carcinomas, 9 to 11 non-squamous carcinomas and 1 tumor not otherwise specified were included. Binding of neoantigens to the HLA alleles of each patient was predicted with netMHCpan-3.0 for mutant peptides of 8 to 11 amino acids. TCR repertoire analysis included about 57 tumor loci from around 16 patients, whereas transcriptome data included only about 45 loci from around twelve patients. The study combined whole-exome sequencing, RNA-seq and TCR beta repertoire sequencing of multiple spatially distinct regions from each NSCLC tumor to examine intratumoral immune heterogeneity. The study at large found these results: A statistically significant but moderate positive correlation (R roughly 0.34) was observed between local T-cell repertoire clonality and local tumor mutational burden. Within a given patient, the same dominant CDR3B clonotypes showed up repeatedly across loci, although different tumor locations also carried unique high-frequency clones. Individual patients mostly had different high-frequency TCR beta clonotypes.

For the TCR template, genomic DNA was extracted from bulk tumor tissue, and 500 to 750 ng of gDNA was amplified for each sample. Multiple biopsies per primary tumor were taken during surgery, spaced as far apart as possible within the tumor mass. The study cohort was described as untreated, and patients were newly diagnosed NSCLC cases undergoing curative surgery. The donors were around 14 patients with newly diagnosed non-small cell lung cancer who were having surgery with curative intent. A couple of independent pathologists reviewed the resected tumor masses. Sequencing was performed only on DNA and RNA samples of high quality. There are 13 amino acids in the CDR3, from cysteine to phenylalanine inclusive. The retained sequence is limited to the CDR3, 39 bases, with the frame set at the first base. CDR1 LNHDA and CDR2 SQIVND were looked up in the germline V gene (reference sequence). The junction shows trimming of 5 bases on V and 5 bases on J, plus 11 bases between the germline ends.

The TCR beta CDR3 region was amplified with a multiplex PCR system, in which a first round of 10 to 11 cycles was run using 32 V-gene forward and 13 J-gene reverse primers. The first PCR round used a QIAGEN Multiplex PCR Kit, and the primer sequences were filed in Chinese patent CN105087789A. A second PCR round added Illumina universal primers using the Phusion High-Fidelity PCR Kit. TCR libraries were paired-end sequenced at 151 bp read length on the Illumina HiSeq X Ten platform. The original methods were these. Reads without multiplex PCR primers were removed using Cutadapt, read pairs were merged using PEAR, and CDR3 regions were called using MiXCR with default settings. Repertoire diversity used Shannon entropy, and clonality was computed as one minus Shannon entropy divided by ln of productive unique sequence count. Dominant or high-frequency T-cell clones were defined as clonotypes at frequencies of at least 0.5%. The public reads were reprocessed in TCRdb via fastp at Q25 and MiXCR, keeping in-frame beta chains. Entries that share a CDR3 protein sequence are merged under the most common genes and DNA. V and J calls and clone size were set by TCRdb, not the authors. For this sample there are some 10,000 distinct CDR3 sequences; roughly 32% appear just once. Jointly, the top ten make up 11% of the sample.

In its sample, this clonotype was seen many times. Its cognate antigen has yet to be identified. No much larger clone exists at a distance of one base, and base qualities are not known. The source is a man aged 60 to 75 with non-small cell lung cancer. Specimen: lung tumor tissue. This sequence uses TRBV19 and TRBJ2-3; the D gene is possibly TRBD1 or TRBD2, with 5 bases matching each. The nucleotide sequence reads TGTGCCAGTAGTGAAGAGGGGCTAGATACGCAGTATTTT. Its translation reads: CASSEEGLDTQYF.